The 22 T cell receptor beta chains listed next were all sequenced from one sample in a study of T cell responses to AZD1222 COVID-19 vaccine. Clones were read by immunoSEQ multiplex PCR, and TCRdb kept only the in-frame ones, dropping some. The sample records over 110,000 clones, about 92% being singletons. This sample comprised peripheral blood, obtained after recovery from COVID-19. These receptors were obtained from an adult who had recovered from COVID-19.

V gene TRBV5-1 combines with J gene TRBJ2-3, with 8 bases identical to TRBD2. The V segment lost 0 bases and the J segment 2 bases; nucleotides outside the gene matches: 5. The CDR3 loop spans 16 amino acids. CDR1 and CDR2 (germline): SGHRS, YFSETQ. The CDR3 loop is CASSLAVAGFTDTQYF. The CDR3 bases are TGCGCCAGCAGCTTGGCGGTAGCGGGGTTCACAGATACGCAGTATTTT.

The genes are TRBV5-6 and TRBJ1-1, with 9 bases aligning to TRBD1. The CDR3 covers 13 residues. The V gene end was trimmed by 5 bases and the J gene end by 5 bases; junction bases not matched to a gene: 4. Per germline, CDR1 SGHDT and CDR2 YYEEEE. The CDR3 DNA follows: TGTGCCAGCAGACAGGGGGCGAGGACTGAAGCTTTCTTT. Translating it yields CASRQGARTEAFF. Supplemented by reference TRBV5-6 and TRBJ1-1, the full variable domain reads DAGVTQSPTHLIKTRGQQVTLRCSPKSGHDTVSWYQQALGQGPQFIFQYYEEEERQRGNFPDRFSGHQFPNYSSELNVNALLLGDSALYLCASRQGARTEAFFGQGTRLTVV.

The CDR3 loop is CASSLGSGGFQPQHF. The CDR3, as DNA: TGTGCCAGCAGTCTAGGGTCAGGGGGATTTCAGCCCCAGCATTTT. The rearrangement links TRBV2 to TRBJ1-5; 7 bases are shared with TRBD1. Germline CDR1 reads SNHLY; CDR2 reads FYNNEI. The CDR3 spans 15 residues. J gave up 6 bases and V 5 bases, and 10 bases lay outside the gene matches.

J is TRBJ2-2 and V is TRBV3-1 (or the pseudogene TRBV3-2), with D tentatively TRBD1 (5 bases). The germline V gene has CDR1 LGHDT and CDR2 YNNKEL (reference sequence). This CDR3 has 16 amino acids. V was clipped by 1 base and J by 1 base, with 10 bases between them. CDR3 protein: CASSQVGPLNTGELFF. As DNA, the CDR3 is TGTGCCAGCAGCCAAGTGGGGCCGCTGAACACCGGGGAGCTGTTTTTT.

The V call is TRBV2, the J call TRBJ2-7; 7 bases line up with TRBD1. The CDR3 has 13 residues. Germline CDR1 and CDR2: SNHLY and FYNNEI. V shed 4 bases and J 2 bases; nucleotides not matched to a gene: 2. The CDR3 is CASSGQGPYEQYF. The CDR3 DNA follows: TGTGCCAGCAGTGGACAGGGCCCCTACGAGCAGTACTTC.

The chain recombines TRBV19 with TRBJ1-1, with D possibly being TRBD1 (6 bases). The germline CDR1 and CDR2 sequences are LNHDA and SQIVND (reference sequence). This CDR3 has 15 amino acids. V dropped 6 bases and J dropped 3 bases, with 17 bases sitting between them. The DNA for the CDR3 is TGTGCCAGTAGCACTACAGGGCTGGGGGACACTGAAGCTTTCTTT. This gives the protein CASSTTGLGDTEAFF.

V usage is TRBV4-2 and J usage is TRBJ1-4, with a weak D call TRBD1 (5 bases). This CDR3 contains 16 residues. V lost 4 bases and J lost 4, with 16 bases in between. Germline-derived CDR1 and CDR2 are LGHNA and YNFKEQ. The CDR3 region has the DNA TGTGCCAGCAGCCCGGGGGGGGGACCGGATAATGAAAAACTGTTTTTT. This translates into CASSPGGGPDNEKLFF.

V usage is TRBV5-1 and J usage is TRBJ2-7, with D perhaps TRBD1 (6 bases). Germline V gives CDR1 SGHRS, CDR2 YFSETQ. CDR3 length: 13 residues. V was trimmed by 5 bases and J by 6 bases, leaving 15 bases between them. The CDR3 is CASSTGSTVEQYF. The CDR3 coding sequence is TGCGCCAGCAGTACAGGGTCAACCGTCGAGCAGTACTTC. The full variable domain, its missing parts supplied by reference TRBV5-1 and TRBJ2-7, is KAGVTQTPRYLIKTRGQQVTLSCSPISGHRSVSWYQQTPGQGLQFLFEYFSETQRNKGNFPGRFSGRQFSNSRSEMNVSTLELGDSALYLCASSTGSTVEQYFGPGTRLTVT.

This clone was observed a handful of times. CDR3 amino acids: CASTSSILNEKLFF. In DNA form, the CDR3 reads TGTGCCAGCACCTCGTCTATCCTTAATGAAAAACTGTTTTTT. V usage is TRBV28 and J usage is TRBJ1-4; unclear D gene. Between the trimmed V and J ends, which lost 7 bases and 4 bases, there was a span of 13 bases. Germline V lookup: CDR1 MDHEN, CDR2 SYDVKM. The CDR3 runs 14 residues.

This chain uses TRBV5-4 with TRBJ1-1; 12 bases align to TRBD1. In germline, CDR1 is SGHNT, CDR2 YYREEE (reference sequence). This CDR3 region has 17 residues. Unmatched junction bases numbered 12, after V lost 0 bases and J lost 9 bases. CDR3 in DNA: TGTGCCAGCAGCTTGGCGGGACAGGGGGCGAAGAAGTTCAAAGCTTTCTTT. As protein: CASSLAGQGAKKFKAFF.

V is TRBV7-9 and J is TRBJ2-2, with TRBD2 matching 9 bases. The V and J ends lost 6 bases and 4 bases, in that order; junction bases with no gene match: 9. There are 16 residues in the CDR3. Germline V gene data show CDR1 as SEHNR and CDR2 as FQNEAQ (reference sequence). This CDR3 is CASSMRLAEPTGELFF. CDR3 nucleotides: TGTGCCAGCAGTATGAGACTAGCGGAACCCACCGGGGAGCTGTTTTTT.

The chain employs TRBV7-8 and TRBJ2-7, with 9 positions matching TRBD2. CDR1 and CDR2 (germline): SGHVS, FQNEAQ. The CDR3 runs 15 residues. The junction had 6 bases not matched to a gene; V was cut back by 5 bases and J by 1 base. The CDR3 spells CASSAVAGVSYEQYF. The CDR3, as DNA: TGTGCCAGCAGCGCCGTAGCGGGAGTATCCTACGAGCAGTACTTC. Supplemented by reference TRBV7-8 and TRBJ2-7, the full variable domain reads GAGVSQSPRYKVAKRGQDVALRCDPISGHVSLFWYQQALGQGPEFLTYFQNEAQLDKSGLPSDRFFAERPEGSVSTLKIQRTQQEDSAVYLCASSAVAGVSYEQYFGPGTRLTVT.

This chain connects TRBV11-2 to TRBJ1-3; D remains ambiguous. The CDR3 sequence is 14 residues long. Germline CDR1 SGHAT, CDR2 FQNNGV. Trimming removed 4 bases at V and 7 bases at J, with 14 bases between. CDR3 sequence reads: CASSSPRRPNTIYF. The CDR3, as DNA: TGTGCCAGCAGCTCCCCCAGGCGCCCGAACACCATATATTTT. Looking up the rest from reference TRBV11-2 and TRBJ1-3 gives the full variable domain: EAGVAQSPRYKIIEKRQSVAFWCNPISGHATLYWYQQILGQGPKLLIQFQNNGVVDDSQLPKDRFSAERLKGVDSTLKIQPAKLEDSAVYLCASSSPRRPNTIYFGEGSWLTVV.

This rearrangement joins TRBV5-1 to TRBJ2-3; 8 bases match TRBD1. Trimming cost V 0 bases and J 0 bases; bases outside gene matches: 3. Germline values: CDR1 SGHRS, CDR2 YFSETQ. The CDR3 totals 16 residues. The DNA for the CDR3 is TGCGCCAGCAGCTTGGGGACAGGGATTAGCACAGATACGCAGTATTTT. Its protein product is CASSLGTGISTDTQYF.

The chain couples TRBV6-5 to TRBJ1-5, with unresolved D. V was trimmed by 6 bases and J by 4 bases, leaving 7 bases between them. The CDR3 extends over 12 amino acids. The germline gives CDR1 MNHEY, CDR2 SVGAGI. The CDR3 reads CASSTGNQPQHF. The CDR3, as DNA: TGTGCCAGCAGCACGGGAAATCAGCCCCAGCATTTT.

This chain links TRBV30 with TRBJ1-5, with D uncertain. This CDR3 comprises 13 residues. Germline V gene data show CDR1 as GTSNPN and CDR2 as SVGIG (reference sequence). Trimming shortened V by 0 bases and J by 3 bases, and 6 bases separated the two germline ends. CDR3 amino acids: CAWSVQTNQPQHF. CDR3 nucleotide sequence: TGTGCCTGGAGTGTACAGACCAATCAGCCCCAGCATTTT.

The sample holds one count of this clone. The rearrangement joins TRBV4-1 to TRBJ2-1, with 14 bases lining up with TRBD2. Germline assignment: CDR1 MGHRA and CDR2 YSYEKL. The J segment lost 5 bases and the V segment lost 3 bases, leaving 3 bases of the junction unmatched. This CDR3 spans 16 amino acids. The CDR3 sequence is CASSQSGLAGDNEQFF. The CDR3 DNA sequence: TGCGCCAGCAGCCAGTCGGGACTAGCGGGAGACAATGAGCAGTTCTTC.

This clone has a single count. CDR3 region: CASSIGTGEQPQHF. CDR3 DNA: TGTGCCAGCAGTATCGGGACAGGGGAACAGCCCCAGCATTTT. This chain connects TRBV7-9 to TRBJ1-5; 10 nucleotides agree with TRBD1. V was clipped by 6 bases and J by 7 bases; unmatched bases: 6. Germline V gene lookup returns CDR1 SEHNR and CDR2 FQNEAQ (reference sequence). The CDR3 extends over 14 amino acids.

The chain carries TRBV6-5 and TRBJ1-6; D gene unclear. The CDR3 length is 12 residues. Trimming left V 8 bases short and J 6 bases short, with 8 bases between. Germline V gene data show CDR1 as MNHEY and CDR2 as SVGAGI. The CDR3 nucleotides read TGTGCCAGCGGCCAGGCTAATTCACCCCTCCACTTT. Translating it yields CASGQANSPLHF.

The chain is built from TRBV4-1 and TRBJ1-3; no definite D call. This CDR3 comprises 17 residues. CDR1 is MGHRA, CDR2 YSYEKL, per germline. Trimming removed 0 bases from V and 1 base from J, with 13 bases in between. The chain's CDR3 is CASSQDGGGSSGNTIYF. CDR3 bases: TGCGCCAGCAGCCAAGATGGTGGCGGTTCATCTGGAAACACCATATATTTT.

The CDR3 is CASSGQGNSPLHF. CDR3 nucleotide sequence: TGTGCCAGCAGCGGGCAGGGGAATTCACCCCTCCACTTT. The V call is TRBV6-2 or TRBV6-3, the J call TRBJ1-6; D is possibly TRBD1 (6 bases). Germline V lookup: CDR1 MNHEY, CDR2 SVGEGT. The CDR3 is 13 amino acids. V lost 6 bases to trimming and J lost 7 bases, with 10 bases between them.

The CDR3 bases are TGTGCCAGTAGTGCGCAGGCACTCGCGAACACCGGGGAGCTGTTTTTT. Its protein is CASSAQALANTGELFF. The J gene is TRBJ2-2, the V gene TRBV19; no reliable D call. V lost 5 bases, J lost 0 bases, and 13 bases lay in between. The germline gives CDR1 LNHDA, CDR2 SQIVND (reference sequence). This CDR3 has 16 residues.